These 13 T cell receptor beta chains share one sample of origin, sequenced in a study of identifying expanded T cells in peripheral blood. The protocol was immunoSEQ multiplex PCR, while the TCRdb copy is restricted to in-frame clones and leaves out a portion. This table holds about 100,000 clones, approximately 86% found once. Sequenced material: blood. The receptors shown here come from a person between 18 and 69 years old in good health.

V is TRBV7-8 and J is TRBJ1-1, with D unclear. This CDR3 has 14 residues. CDR1 and CDR2 (germline): SGHVS, FQNEAQ. V was clipped by 6 bases and J by 2 bases, with 13 bases between them. DNA for the CDR3: TGTGCCAGCAGACACGGCGGCCTAAACACTGAAGCTTTCTTT. The encoded protein is CASRHGGLNTEAFF.

A single count supports this clone. The rearrangement joins TRBV9 to TRBJ2-7; D gene unclear. This CDR3 region has 15 residues. Per the germline V gene, CDR1 is SGDLS and CDR2 is YYNGEE. V was cut by 0 bases and J by 0 bases, with 10 bases left in between. In DNA, the CDR3 is TGTGCCAGCAGCGTAGCTCTGCAGAGCTCCTACGAGCAGTACTTC. It yields the protein CASSVALQSSYEQYF.

This chain connects TRBV7-9 to TRBJ2-5, with D hard to call. The length of the CDR3 is 15 residues. V was shortened by 1 base and J by 2 bases, with 11 bases between the two germline ends. The germline V gene encodes CDR1 SEHNR and CDR2 FQNEAQ (reference sequence). CDR3 amino acids: CASSLESLIQETQYF. DNA for the CDR3: TGTGCCAGCAGCTTAGAGTCACTGATTCAAGAGACCCAGTACTTC.

This clone was picked up one time. The chain carries TRBV29-1 and TRBJ1-5; D gene unclear. Germline loops: CDR1 SQVTM, CDR2 ANQGSEA. Trimming removed 5 bases at V and 6 bases at J, with 14 bases between. The CDR3 is made up of 13 amino acids. The DNA of the CDR3 is TGCAGCGTTATTTTGGCCATAGGTCAGCCCCAGCATTTT. Amino acid sequence: CSVILAIGQPQHF.

This sequence joins TRBV6-1 and TRBJ2-3; D remains ambiguous. Trimming removed 7 bases from V and 0 bases from J, with 14 bases in between. CDR1 and CDR2 (germline): MNHNS, SASEGT. The CDR3 is 15 amino acids. This CDR3 is CASTLKTSSTDTQYF. In nucleotides, the CDR3 is TGTGCCAGCACCTTGAAGACCTCGAGCACAGATACGCAGTATTTT.

The chain links TRBV6-5 to TRBJ2-7; the D is unclear. The germline V and J ends were trimmed by 7 bases and 5 bases, with 9 bases remaining between them. The germline CDR1 and CDR2 sequences are MNHEY and SVGAGI. The CDR3 is 11 residues long. CDR3 in DNA: TGTGCCAGCATCATAGGCGACGAGCAGTACTTC. Its translation is CASIIGDEQYF.

This clone occurred once. The chain uses TRBV30 and TRBJ1-1; perhaps TRBD1 as D (5 bases). V lost 0 bases and J 4 bases, leaving 12 bases between the germline ends. The CDR3 extends over 14 amino acids. CDR1 is GTSNPN, CDR2 SVGIG, per germline (reference sequence). The CDR3 reads CAWSVSTGLTEAFF. DNA for the CDR3: TGTGCCTGGAGTGTATCGACGGGGCTCACTGAAGCTTTCTTT.

This chain connects TRBV30 to TRBJ1-5; D not certain. This CDR3 has 15 residues. Germline values: CDR1 GTSNPN, CDR2 SVGIG (reference sequence). Trimming left V 1 base short and J 6 bases short, with 16 bases between. The CDR3 coding sequence is TGTGCCTGGAGTGGGGGATCTGAGATCGGTCAGCCCCAGCATTTT. This codes for CAWSGGSEIGQPQHF.

This clone was detected once. The chain carries TRBV6-5 and TRBJ1-1, with D unclear. The CDR3 totals 14 residues. Trimming left V 8 bases short and J 7 bases short, with 20 bases between. Per germline, CDR1 MNHEY and CDR2 SVGAGI. The CDR3 here is CASSPKGLVNEAFF. CDR3 nucleotide sequence: TGTGCCAGCTCCCCAAAAGGCCTGGTGAATGAAGCTTTCTTT.

The rearrangement joins TRBV7-3 to TRBJ2-1; D perhaps matches TRBD1 (6 bases). This CDR3 has 15 amino acids. Trimming removed 5 bases at V and 4 bases at J, with 15 bases between. CDR1 is SGHTA, CDR2 FQGTGA, per germline. CDR3 residues: CASSRFRGQYNEQFF. The CDR3 region has the DNA TGTGCCAGCAGCCGATTCCGGGGACAATACAATGAGCAGTTCTTC.

This sequence joins TRBV10-1 and TRBJ2-5, with 8 nucleotides matching TRBD1. The CDR3 runs 14 residues. V lost 6 bases and J lost 3; bases outside the gene matches: 6. The germline V gene has CDR1 WNHNN and CDR2 SYGVQD (reference sequence). The CDR3 spells CASRVDREKETQYF. In DNA form, the CDR3 reads TGCGCCAGCAGGGTGGACAGGGAAAAAGAGACCCAGTACTTC.

This chain connects TRBV5-4 to TRBJ1-4; perhaps TRBD1 as D (6 bases). V was pared by 4 bases and J by 9 bases, with 16 bases between. Germline loops: CDR1 SGHNT, CDR2 YYREEE (reference sequence). The CDR3 loop spans 14 amino acids. CDR3 residues: CASSPRGDVKKLFF. Here the CDR3 DNA reads TGTGCCAGCAGCCCTAGGGGGGATGTCAAAAAACTGTTTTTT.

The chain employs TRBV9 and TRBJ1-3; D unresolved. The CDR3 is 17 amino acids. Germline CDR1 is SGDLS and CDR2 is YYNGEE. V was clipped by 0 bases and J by 0 bases, with 13 bases between them. CDR3 coding DNA: TGTGCCAGCAGCGTAGCTATGAACCGAATCTCTGGAAACACCATATATTTT. Translated: CASSVAMNRISGNTIYF.